This T cell receptor beta chain was identified during a study of shared clonotypes between healthy human individuals. The wider study: Per donor, CD8 memory used one plate, CD8 naive used two, CD4 memory used three and CD4 naive used three. Whole-study results and caveats: Researchers sampled blood only, noting tissue repertoires likely differ.

The deep-level immunoSEQ assay was used. Replicate PCRs from sorted subsets contained 200 ng DNA, which is tens of thousands of T cell genomes. Libraries were prepared by immunoSEQ multiplex PCR; TCRdb keeps only in-frame clonotypes and omits some of them. The table has fewer than 1.8 million clones, 97% to 99% seen once. In germline, CDR1 is KGHSH, CDR2 LQKENI. The CDR3 runs 15 residues. V was clipped by 3 bases and J by 3 bases, with 14 bases between them. On this clone: The target antigen is unknown.

This chain links TRBV18 with TRBJ1-1; D unclear. This receptor was taken from a man aged 30 to 39 in good health. Sample: naive CD4+ T cells sorted from blood. Regarding subset: CD45RA+ positively selected. The DNA of the CDR3 is TGTGCCAGCTCACCTCTTTATCTTTCAGACACTGAAGCTTTCTTT. Its translation is CASSPLYLSDTEAFF. The full variable domain, with the rest looked up from reference TRBV18 and TRBJ1-1, is NAGVMQNPRHLVRRRGQEARLRCSPMKGHSHVYWYRQLPEEGLKFMVYLQKENIIDESGMPKERFSAEFPKEGPSILRIQQVVRGDSAAYFCASSPLYLSDTEAFFGQGTRLTVV.